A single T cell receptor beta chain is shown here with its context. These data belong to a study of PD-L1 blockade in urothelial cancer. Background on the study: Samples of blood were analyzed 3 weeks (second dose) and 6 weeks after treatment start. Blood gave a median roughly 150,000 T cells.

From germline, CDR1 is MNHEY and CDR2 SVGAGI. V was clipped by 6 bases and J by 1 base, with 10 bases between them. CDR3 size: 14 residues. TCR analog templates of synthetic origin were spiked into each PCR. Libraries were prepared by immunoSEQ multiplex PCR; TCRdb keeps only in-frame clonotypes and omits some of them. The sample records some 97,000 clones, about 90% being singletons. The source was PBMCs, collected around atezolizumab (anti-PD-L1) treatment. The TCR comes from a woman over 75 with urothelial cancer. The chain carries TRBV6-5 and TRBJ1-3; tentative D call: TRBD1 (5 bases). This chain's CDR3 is CASRPDKSGNTIYF. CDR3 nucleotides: TGTGCCAGCAGACCGGACAAATCTGGAAACACCATATATTTT.